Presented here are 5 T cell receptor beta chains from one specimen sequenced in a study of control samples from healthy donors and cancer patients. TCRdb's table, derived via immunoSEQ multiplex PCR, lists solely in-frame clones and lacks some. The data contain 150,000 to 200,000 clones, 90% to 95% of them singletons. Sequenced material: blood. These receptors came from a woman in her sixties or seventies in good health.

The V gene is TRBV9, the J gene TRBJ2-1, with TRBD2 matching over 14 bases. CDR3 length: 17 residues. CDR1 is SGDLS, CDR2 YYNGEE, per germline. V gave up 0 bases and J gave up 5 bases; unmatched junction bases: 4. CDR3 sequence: CASSVARLAGGNNEQFF. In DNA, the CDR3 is TGTGCCAGCAGCGTAGCTAGACTAGCGGGGGGGAACAATGAGCAGTTCTTC.

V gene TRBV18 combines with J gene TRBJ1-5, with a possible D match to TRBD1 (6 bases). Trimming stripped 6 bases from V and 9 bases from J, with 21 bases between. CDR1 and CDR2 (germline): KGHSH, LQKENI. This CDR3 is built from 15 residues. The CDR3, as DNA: TGTGCCAGCTCCCTCTCGTCTGGGGGCCCGAGGCCCCAGCATTTT. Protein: CASSLSSGGPRPQHF.

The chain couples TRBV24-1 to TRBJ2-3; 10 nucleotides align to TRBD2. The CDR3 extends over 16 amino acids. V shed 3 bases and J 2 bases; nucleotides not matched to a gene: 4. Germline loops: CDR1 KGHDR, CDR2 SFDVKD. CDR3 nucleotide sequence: TGTGCCACCAGTGATCAACTAGCGGGGATCACAGATACGCAGTATTTT. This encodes CATSDQLAGITDTQYF.

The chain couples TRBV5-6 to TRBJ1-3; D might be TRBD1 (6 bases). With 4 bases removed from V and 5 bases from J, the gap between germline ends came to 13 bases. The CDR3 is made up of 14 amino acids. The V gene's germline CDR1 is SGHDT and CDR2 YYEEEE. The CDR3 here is CASSLQGYRNTIYF. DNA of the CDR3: TGTGCCAGCAGCCTACAGGGCTACCGAAACACCATATATTTT.

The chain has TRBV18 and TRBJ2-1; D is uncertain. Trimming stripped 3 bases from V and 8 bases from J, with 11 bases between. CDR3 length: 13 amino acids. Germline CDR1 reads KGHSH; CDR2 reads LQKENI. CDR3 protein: CASSPDKYYEQFF. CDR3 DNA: TGTGCCAGCTCACCCGACAAATACTATGAGCAGTTCTTC.